Below are 5 T cell receptor beta chains sequenced from a single sample in a study of cytomegalovirus exposure and HLA in healthy donors. Primers for the PCR totalled 60 Vbeta and 13 Jbeta. The data were produced by immunoSEQ multiplex PCR, yet TCRdb's version contains in-frame clones alone and is incomplete. The sample consists of fewer than 150,000 clones, more than 80% of them appearing once. Material: PBMCs. These receptors all come from a woman in her 30s in good health and CMV-seropositive.

The V and J genes are TRBV6-1 and TRBJ2-3; 15 positions agree with TRBD2. The CDR3 is 15 amino acids. V lost 6 bases to trimming and J lost 8 bases; unmatched junction nucleotides: 6. In germline, CDR1 is MNHNS, CDR2 SASEGT. DNA of the CDR3: TGTGCCAGCAGACCCGGGACTAGCGGGAGGTTTACGCAGTATTTT. It specifies CASRPGTSGRFTQYF.

This CDR3 is CASSSGAGNTIYF. The CDR3 region has the DNA TGTGCCAGCAGCTCAGGGGCTGGAAACACCATATATTTT. V gene TRBV7-2 combines with J gene TRBJ1-3; TRBD1 might be the D (6 bases). V was pared by 4 bases and J by 2 bases, with 6 bases between. The V gene's germline CDR1 is SGHTA and CDR2 FQGNSA. The CDR3 is 13 amino acids.

This clone was observed a few times. The chain uses TRBV28 and TRBJ2-3; 16 bases map to TRBD2. This CDR3 spans 18 amino acids. Germline V CDR1 and CDR2: MDHEN, SYDVKM. The trim removed 6 bases at V and 3 bases at J, leaving 9 bases unmatched. The chain's CDR3 is CASRGTSGRAVETDTQYF. In DNA form, the CDR3 reads TGTGCCAGCAGGGGGACTAGCGGGAGGGCCGTGGAAACAGATACGCAGTATTTT.

The chain couples TRBV28 to TRBJ2-1; 14 bases line up with TRBD2. CDR3 length: 18 residues. The germline CDR1 and CDR2 sequences are MDHEN and SYDVKM. The J segment lost 0 bases and the V segment lost 5 bases, leaving 6 bases of the junction unmatched. The CDR3 nucleotides read TGTGCCAGCAGTCCGACTAGCGGGAGGGCCCACTCCTACAATGAGCAGTTCTTC. This translates into CASSPTSGRAHSYNEQFF.

The rearrangement links TRBV11-2 to TRBJ2-1; D is uncertain. The V gene lost 5 bases and the J gene lost 3 bases, with 8 bases spanning the gap. Looked up from germline, CDR1 is SGHAT and CDR2 is FQNNGV. The CDR3 consists of 13 residues. The chain's CDR3 is CASSVANYNEQFF. CDR3 DNA: TGTGCCAGCAGCGTAGCAAACTACAATGAGCAGTTCTTC.